Listed below are T cell receptor beta chains from one sample, sequenced in a study of blood T cell repertoires in COVID-19. Profiled with immunoSEQ multiplex PCR; TCRdb holds only in-frame clones, not every one. The sample holds roughly 95,000 clones; roughly four fifths are singletons and the top ten take 3.5% to 5%. The sample comprised peripheral blood. These TCRs come from a man between 60 and 75 years old with acute or convalescent COVID-19. Both conserved end residues are part of each CDR3. A D gene is named only where the DNA matches it firmly. Clone size, where shown, is once, few, many, or a class for clones that have expanded.

size,D,V,J,CDR3,DNA
.,TRBD1,TRBV5-1,TRBJ2-1,CASSHGQGMGNEQFF,TGCGCCAGCAGCCACGGACAGGGTATGGGCAATGAGCAGTTCTTC
.,.,TRBV5-6,TRBJ1-4,CASSLAYTVDNEKLFF,TGTGCCAGCAGCTTGGCCTATACAGTGGATAATGAAAAACTGTTTTTT
.,.,TRBV5-1,TRBJ2-5,CASSLDGQGRETQYF,TGCGCCAGCAGCTTGGATGGGCAGGGTAGGGAGACCCAGTACTTC
.,.,TRBV15,TRBJ2-1,CATSAPRGGKDNEQFF,TGTGCCACCAGCGCCCCGAGGGGAGGTAAGGACAATGAGCAGTTCTTC
.,TRBD2,TRBV5-6,TRBJ2-2,CASRPSGGANTGELFF,TGTGCCAGCAGACCTAGCGGGGGGGCAAACACCGGGGAGCTGTTTTTT
.,.,TRBV28,TRBJ1-1,CASRLRPRNTEAFF,TGTGCCAGCAGGTTACGTCCCAGGAACACTGAAGCTTTCTTT
.,.,TRBV3-1/TRBV3-2,TRBJ1-5,CASSQGTGQLNQPQHF,TGTGCCAGCAGCCAAGGAACAGGTCAGCTTAATCAGCCCCAGCATTTT
.,TRBD2,TRBV30,TRBJ2-5,CAWSKTRTSGVKETQYF,TGTGCCTGGAGCAAAACCAGGACTAGCGGGGTAAAAGAGACCCAGTACTTC
.,TRBD2,TRBV6-5,TRBJ2-3,CASRSTSGSDTQYF,TGTGCCAGCAGGAGTACTAGCGGGAGTGATACGCAGTATTTT
.,TRBD2,TRBV4-2,TRBJ2-3,CASSPYHSGTSGGALDTQYF,TGTGCCAGCAGCCCATATCATTCCGGGACTAGCGGGGGGGCGCTAGATACGCAGTATTTT
.,TRBD2,TRBV10-1,TRBJ2-3,CASRTSGTDTQYF,TGCGCCAGCAGGACTAGCGGTACAGATACGCAGTATTTT
.,TRBD2,TRBV19,TRBJ2-3,CASSTTSGRKGTDTQYF,TGTGCCAGTAGTACAACTAGCGGGAGGAAGGGCACAGATACGCAGTATTTT
few,TRBD2,TRBV6-5,TRBJ2-2,CATELAGGPTGELFF,TGTGCCACGGAACTAGCGGGAGGCCCCACCGGGGAGCTGTTTTTT
.,TRBD1,TRBV5-1,TRBJ1-2,CASSGQGAYGYTF,TGCGCCAGCAGCGGACAGGGGGCATATGGCTACACCTTC
.,.,TRBV11-2,TRBJ2-2,CASSLTGLQNTGELFF,TGTGCCAGCAGCCTAACTGGACTCCAGAACACCGGGGAGCTGTTTTTT
.,.,TRBV12-3/TRBV12-4,TRBJ1-4,CASKGPSEKLFF,TGTGCCAGCAAGGGGCCGAGCGAAAAACTGTTTTTT
many,.,TRBV9,TRBJ1-1,CASSSGLLAPEAFF,TGTGCCAGCAGCTCGGGACTATTAGCGCCTGAAGCTTTCTTT
few,.,TRBV25-1,TRBJ2-5,CASSWRSGETQYF,TGTGCCAGCAGTTGGCGGTCTGGGGAGACCCAGTACTTC
.,.,TRBV12-3/TRBV12-4,TRBJ1-2,CASSLTDYGYTF,TGTGCCAGCAGTCTGACAGACTATGGCTACACCTTC
.,TRBD2,TRBV5-4,TRBJ2-1,CASSLGSGRVSEQFF,TGTGCCAGCAGCTTGGGGAGCGGGAGGGTTAGTGAGCAGTTCTTC
once,TRBD2,TRBV7-3,TRBJ2-1,CASSLTGGSSYNEQFF,TGTGCCAGCAGCTTAACGGGGGGGAGCTCCTACAATGAGCAGTTCTTC
.,TRBD2,TRBV5-4,TRBJ2-1,CASSFPGTSGIEQFF,TGTGCCAGCAGTTTCCCCGGGACTAGCGGGATTGAGCAGTTCTTC
.,.,TRBV25-1,TRBJ1-1,CASSESVNTEAFF,TGTGCCAGCAGTGAATCCGTGAACACTGAAGCTTTCTTT
.,.,TRBV2,TRBJ1-1,CASRRGLSNTEAFF,TGTGCCAGCAGAAGAGGGCTTTCGAACACTGAAGCTTTCTTT
.,.,TRBV7-9,TRBJ1-1,CASSLSGGTEAFF,TGTGCCAGCAGCTTGTCGGGTGGCACTGAAGCTTTCTTT
.,.,TRBV11-2,TRBJ1-2,CASSLRQEDGYTF,TGTGCCAGCAGCTTAAGACAGGAAGATGGCTACACCTTC
.,TRBD1,TRBV4-1,TRBJ1-1,CASSPGQMNTEAFF,TGCGCCAGCAGCCCGGGACAGATGAACACTGAAGCTTTCTTT
.,.,TRBV7-2,TRBJ2-2,CASSLGGVTGELFF,TGTGCCAGCAGCTTAGGGGGGGTCACCGGGGAGCTGTTTTTT
once,.,TRBV5-1,TRBJ2-2,CASGLRRSDTGELFF,TGCGCCAGCGGGCTCCGGAGGAGCGACACCGGGGAGCTGTTTTTT
.,.,TRBV5-1,TRBJ2-1,CASSLGQSYNEQFF,TGCGCCAGCAGCTTGGGACAGTCATACAATGAGCAGTTCTTC
.,.,TRBV5-1,TRBJ1-1,CASSLQIMNTEAFF,TGCGCCAGCAGCTTGCAGATAATGAACACTGAAGCTTTCTTT
.,.,TRBV4-1,TRBJ2-5,CASSPPGVQETQYF,TGCGCCAGCAGCCCCCCAGGGGTTCAAGAGACCCAGTACTTC
once,TRBD2,TRBV24-1,TRBJ2-5,CATKSSGSQETQYF,TGTGCCACCAAGTCTAGCGGGAGTCAAGAGACCCAGTACTTC
.,TRBD2,TRBV7-2,TRBJ2-1,CASSPILAGITHNEQFF,TGTGCCAGCAGCCCAATACTAGCGGGAATAACGCACAATGAGCAGTTCTTC
.,.,TRBV7-8,TRBJ2-1,CASILGTPMPNEQFF,TGTGCCAGCATCCTTGGGACTCCTATGCCTAATGAGCAGTTCTTC
.,.,TRBV19,TRBJ1-5,CASSIPGVTNQPQHF,TGTGCCAGTAGTATACCCGGGGTGACTAATCAGCCCCAGCATTTT
.,TRBD1,TRBV5-6,TRBJ1-6,CASSLGDRGTSPLHF,TGTGCCAGCAGCTTGGGTGACAGGGGGACTTCACCCCTCCACTTT
.,.,TRBV4-2,TRBJ2-7,CASSQDRGYEQYF,TGTGCCAGCAGCCAAGATAGGGGTTACGAGCAGTACTTC
.,.,TRBV7-9,TRBJ1-1,CASSILRTAQGNTEAFF,TGTGCCAGCAGCATACTAAGGACAGCCCAGGGCAACACTGAAGCTTTCTTT
.,TRBD1,TRBV4-3,TRBJ2-5,CASSQDRTGSETQYF,TGCGCCAGCAGCCAAGACCGGACAGGCTCGGAGACCCAGTACTTC
once,.,TRBV7-9,TRBJ1-2,CASSPIMAAYGYTF,TGTGCCAGCAGCCCGATTATGGCGGCTTATGGCTACACCTTC
.,.,TRBV7-6,TRBJ1-4,CASRRGGGIGEKLFF,TGTGCCAGCAGGCGAGGGGGGGGTATTGGAGAAAAACTGTTTTTT
.,TRBD1,TRBV11-3,TRBJ2-1,CASSLGDSSYNEQFF,TGTGCCAGCAGCTTGGGGGACAGCTCCTACAATGAGCAGTTCTTC
.,.,TRBV5-6,TRBJ1-1,CASSSLQGSYTEAFF,TGTGCCAGCAGCTCCCTCCAGGGGAGTTACACTGAAGCTTTCTTT
.,.,TRBV28,TRBJ1-1,CASSPPGQSQAFF,TGTGCCAGCAGCCCCCCCGGACAGTCACAAGCTTTCTTT
.,.,TRBV9,TRBJ2-1,CASSVGDNHGEQFF,TGTGCCAGCAGCGTAGGGGACAACCATGGTGAGCAGTTCTTC
.,TRBD2,TRBV6-5,TRBJ2-1,CASSSGGPNYEQFF,TGTGCCAGCAGCTCGGGGGGGCCAAACTATGAGCAGTTCTTC
.,.,TRBV5-4,TRBJ2-3,CASSLTGPDTQYF,TGTGCCAGCAGCTTGACAGGGCCAGATACGCAGTATTTT
.,TRBD2,TRBV11-2,TRBJ2-1,CASSFSGGADEQFF,TGTGCCAGCAGCTTTAGCGGGGGGGCCGATGAGCAGTTCTTC
.,TRBD1,TRBV15,TRBJ2-6,CATSRDTGAITNVLTF,TGTGCCACCAGCAGAGATACAGGGGCCATAACCAACGTCCTGACTTTC